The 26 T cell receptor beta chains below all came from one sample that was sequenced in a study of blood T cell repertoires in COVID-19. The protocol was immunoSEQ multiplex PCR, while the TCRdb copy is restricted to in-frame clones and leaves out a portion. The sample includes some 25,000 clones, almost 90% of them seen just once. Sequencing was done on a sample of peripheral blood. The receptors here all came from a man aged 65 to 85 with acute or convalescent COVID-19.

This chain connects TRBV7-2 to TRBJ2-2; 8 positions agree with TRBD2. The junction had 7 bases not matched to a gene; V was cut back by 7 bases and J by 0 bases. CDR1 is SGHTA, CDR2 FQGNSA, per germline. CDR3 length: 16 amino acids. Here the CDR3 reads CASKGVAGTNTGELFF. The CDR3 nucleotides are TGTGCCAGCAAGGGGGTAGCGGGGACGAACACCGGGGAGCTGTTTTTT.

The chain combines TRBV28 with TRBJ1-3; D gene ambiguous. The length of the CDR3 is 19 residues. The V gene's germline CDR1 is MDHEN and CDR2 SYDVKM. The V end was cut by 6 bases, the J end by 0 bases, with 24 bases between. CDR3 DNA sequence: TGTGCCAGCAGCCTCGCAATTGGGTGGCGGTACTCCTCTGGAAACACCATATATTTT. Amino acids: CASSLAIGWRYSSGNTIYF.

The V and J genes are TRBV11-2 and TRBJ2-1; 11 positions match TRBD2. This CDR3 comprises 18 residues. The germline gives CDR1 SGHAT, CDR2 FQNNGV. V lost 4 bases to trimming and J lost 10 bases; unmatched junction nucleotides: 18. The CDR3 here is CASSSLSTLAGVPGEQFF. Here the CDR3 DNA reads TGTGCCAGCAGCTCCCTATCGACACTAGCGGGAGTACCGGGGGAGCAGTTCTTC.

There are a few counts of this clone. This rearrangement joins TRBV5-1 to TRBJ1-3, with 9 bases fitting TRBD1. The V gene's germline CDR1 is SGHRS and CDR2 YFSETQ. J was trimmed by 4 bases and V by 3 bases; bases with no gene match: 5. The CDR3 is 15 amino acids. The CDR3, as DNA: TGCGCCAGCAGCTACTGGACAGGGGTAGGAAACACCATATATTTT. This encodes CASSYWTGVGNTIYF.

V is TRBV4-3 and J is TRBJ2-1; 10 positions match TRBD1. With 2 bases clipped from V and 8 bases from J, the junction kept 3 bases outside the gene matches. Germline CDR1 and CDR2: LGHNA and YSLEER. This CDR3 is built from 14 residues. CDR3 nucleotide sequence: TGCGCCAGCAGCCAAACCGGGACAGGGGATGAGCAGTTCTTC. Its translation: CASSQTGTGDEQFF.

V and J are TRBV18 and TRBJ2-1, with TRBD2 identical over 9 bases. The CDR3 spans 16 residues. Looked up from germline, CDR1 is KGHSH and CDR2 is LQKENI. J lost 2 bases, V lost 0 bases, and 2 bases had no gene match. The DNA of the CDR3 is TGTGCCAGCTCACCACCGGCGGGAGGGCCCTACAATGAGCAGTTCTTC. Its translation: CASSPPAGGPYNEQFF.

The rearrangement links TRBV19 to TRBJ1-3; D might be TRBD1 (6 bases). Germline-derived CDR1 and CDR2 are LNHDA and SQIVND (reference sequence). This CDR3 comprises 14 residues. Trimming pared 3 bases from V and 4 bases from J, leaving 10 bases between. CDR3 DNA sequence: TGTGCCAGTAGTATTACAGGGCCAGGAAACACCATATATTTT. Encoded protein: CASSITGPGNTIYF.

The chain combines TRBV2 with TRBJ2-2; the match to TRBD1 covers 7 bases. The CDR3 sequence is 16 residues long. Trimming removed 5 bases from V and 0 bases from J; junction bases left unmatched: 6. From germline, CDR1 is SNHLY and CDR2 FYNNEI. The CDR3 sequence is CASSLPGTANTGELFF. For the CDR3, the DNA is TGTGCCAGCAGTTTGCCCGGGACAGCGAACACCGGGGAGCTGTTTTTT.

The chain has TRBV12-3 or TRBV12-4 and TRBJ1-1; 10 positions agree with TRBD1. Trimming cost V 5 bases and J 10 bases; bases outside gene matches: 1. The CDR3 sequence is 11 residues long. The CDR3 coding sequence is TGTGCCAGCAGTAGGGACAGGGGAGCTTTCTTT. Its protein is CASSRDRGAFF.

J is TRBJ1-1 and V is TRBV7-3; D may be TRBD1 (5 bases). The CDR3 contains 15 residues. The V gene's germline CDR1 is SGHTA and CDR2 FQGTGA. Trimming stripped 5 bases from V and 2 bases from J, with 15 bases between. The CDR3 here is CASSPGGWGNTEAFF. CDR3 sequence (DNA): TGTGCCAGCAGCCCTGGGGGGTGGGGTAACACTGAAGCTTTCTTT. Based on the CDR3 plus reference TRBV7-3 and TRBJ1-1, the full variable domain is GAGVSQTPSNKVTEKGKYVELRCDPISGHTALYWYRQSLGQGPEFLIYFQGTGAADDSGLPNDRFFAVRPEGSVSTLKIQRTERGDSAVYLCASSPGGWGNTEAFFGQGTRLTVV.

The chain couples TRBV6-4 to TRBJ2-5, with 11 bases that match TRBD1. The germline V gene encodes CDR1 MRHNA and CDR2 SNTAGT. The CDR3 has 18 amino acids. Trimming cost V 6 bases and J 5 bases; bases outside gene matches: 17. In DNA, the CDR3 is TGTGCCAGCAGCGAACGACGCACCGGGACAGGGGGATGGGAGACCCAGTACTTC. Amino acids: CASSERRTGTGGWETQYF.

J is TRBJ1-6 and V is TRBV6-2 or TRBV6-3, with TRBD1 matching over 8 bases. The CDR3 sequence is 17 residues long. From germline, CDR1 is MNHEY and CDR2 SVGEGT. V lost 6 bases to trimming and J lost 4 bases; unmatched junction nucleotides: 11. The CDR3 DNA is TGTGCCAGCAGCCGTGGATTCGACAGGGGATATAATTCACCCCTCCACTTT. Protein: CASSRGFDRGYNSPLHF.

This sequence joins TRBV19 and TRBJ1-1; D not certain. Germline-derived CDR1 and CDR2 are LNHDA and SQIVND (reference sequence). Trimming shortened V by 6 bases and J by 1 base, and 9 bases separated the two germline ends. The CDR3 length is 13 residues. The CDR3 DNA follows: TGTGCCAGTAGGAGTGATCCGAACACTGAAGCTTTCTTT. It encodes CASRSDPNTEAFF.

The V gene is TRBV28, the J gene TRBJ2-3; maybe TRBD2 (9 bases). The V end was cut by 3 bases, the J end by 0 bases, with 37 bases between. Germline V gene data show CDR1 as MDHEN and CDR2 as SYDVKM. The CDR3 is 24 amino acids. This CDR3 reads CASSFGNRGGLAGGPRLSTDTQYF. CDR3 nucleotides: TGTGCCAGCAGTTTTGGAAACAGGGGGGGGCTCGCGGGAGGGCCCCGCCTTAGCACAGATACGCAGTATTTT.

The CDR3 DNA sequence: TGTGCCAGCAGCCAAGACCAGCGGGTCACTTTTCAAAACACTGAAGCTTTCTTT. It yields the protein CASSQDQRVTFQNTEAFF. The V gene is TRBV3-1 (or the pseudogene TRBV3-2), the J gene TRBJ1-1; no firm D call. The germline V gene has CDR1 LGHDT and CDR2 YNNKEL (reference sequence). CDR3 length equals 18 residues. V was trimmed by 0 bases and J by 2 bases, leaving 19 bases between them.

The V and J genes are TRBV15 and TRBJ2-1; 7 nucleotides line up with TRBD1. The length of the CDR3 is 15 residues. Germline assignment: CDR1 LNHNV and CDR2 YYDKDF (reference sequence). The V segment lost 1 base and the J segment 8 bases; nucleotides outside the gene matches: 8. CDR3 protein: CATSRVKGTVHEQFF. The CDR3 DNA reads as TGTGCCACCAGCAGAGTAAAAGGGACAGTTCATGAGCAGTTCTTC. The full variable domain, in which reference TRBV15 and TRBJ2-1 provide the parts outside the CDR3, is DAMVIQNPRYQVTQFGKPVTLSCSQTLNHNVMYWYQQKSSQAPKLLFHYYDKDFNNEADTPDNFQSRRPNTSFCFLDIRSPGLGDTAMYLCATSRVKGTVHEQFFGPGTRLTVL.

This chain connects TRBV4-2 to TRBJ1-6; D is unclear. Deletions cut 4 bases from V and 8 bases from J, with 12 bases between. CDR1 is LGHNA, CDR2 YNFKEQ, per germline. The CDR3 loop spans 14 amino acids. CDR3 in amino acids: CASSLDERDSPLHF. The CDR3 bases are TGTGCCAGCAGCCTGGATGAGAGGGATTCACCCCTCCACTTT.

CDR3 bases: TGTGCCAGCAGCTTTATCGGGACAAACTATGGCTACACCTTC. It codes for CASSFIGTNYGYTF. This sequence joins TRBV6-5 and TRBJ1-2, with a possible D match to TRBD1 (6 bases). V was trimmed by 6 bases and J by 2 bases, leaving 13 bases between them. The CDR3 totals 14 residues. Germline V CDR1 and CDR2: MNHEY, SVGAGI.

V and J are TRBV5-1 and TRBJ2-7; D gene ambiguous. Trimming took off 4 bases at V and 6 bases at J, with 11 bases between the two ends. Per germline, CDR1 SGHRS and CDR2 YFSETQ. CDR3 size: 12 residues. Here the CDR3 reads CASSPGFTEQYF. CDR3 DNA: TGCGCCAGCAGCCCAGGATTTACCGAGCAGTACTTC.

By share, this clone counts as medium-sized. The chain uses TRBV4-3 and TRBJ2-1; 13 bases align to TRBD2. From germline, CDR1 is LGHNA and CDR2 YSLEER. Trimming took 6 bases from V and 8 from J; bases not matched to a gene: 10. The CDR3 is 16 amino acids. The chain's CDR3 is CASSPGLAGDGDEQFF. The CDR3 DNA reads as TGCGCCAGCAGTCCCGGACTAGCGGGAGATGGGGATGAGCAGTTCTTC.

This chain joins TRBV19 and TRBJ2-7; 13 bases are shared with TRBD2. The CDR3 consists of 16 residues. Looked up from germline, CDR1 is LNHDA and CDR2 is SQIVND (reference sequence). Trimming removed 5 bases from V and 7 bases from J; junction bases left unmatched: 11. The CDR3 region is CASSSISLAGGNEQYF. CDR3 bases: TGTGCCAGTAGTTCAATCTCACTAGCGGGAGGGAATGAGCAGTACTTC.

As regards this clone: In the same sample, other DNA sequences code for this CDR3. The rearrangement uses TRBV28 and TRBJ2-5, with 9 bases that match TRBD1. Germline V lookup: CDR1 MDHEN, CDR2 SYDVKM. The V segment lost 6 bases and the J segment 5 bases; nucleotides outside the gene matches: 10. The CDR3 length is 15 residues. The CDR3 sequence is CASRYNRGRGETQYF. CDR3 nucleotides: TGTGCCAGCAGATACAACAGGGGGCGGGGGGAGACCCAGTACTTC.

CDR3 in amino acids: CASSFQGTEETQYF. CDR3 sequence (DNA): TGTGCCAGCAGCTTCCAGGGTACCGAAGAGACCCAGTACTTC. V usage is TRBV7-2 and J usage is TRBJ2-5; D may be TRBD1 (5 bases). The CDR3 is 14 amino acids. Trimming left V 3 bases short and J 3 bases short, with 11 bases between. CDR1 is SGHTA and CDR2 is FQGNSA in the germline V gene.

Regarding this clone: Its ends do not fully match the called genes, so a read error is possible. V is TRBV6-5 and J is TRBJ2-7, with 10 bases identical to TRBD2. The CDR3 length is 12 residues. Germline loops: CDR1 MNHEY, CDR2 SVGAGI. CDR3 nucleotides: TGTGCCAGCAGTTCGCCAGGACTAGCGGTCTCTTTC. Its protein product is CASSSPGLAVSF.

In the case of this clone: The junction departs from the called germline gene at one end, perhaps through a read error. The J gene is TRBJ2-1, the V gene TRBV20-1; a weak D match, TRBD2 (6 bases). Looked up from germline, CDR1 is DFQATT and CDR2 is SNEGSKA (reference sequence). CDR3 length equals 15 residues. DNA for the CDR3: TGCAGTGCTAGTTTGGGGGGAGTCTCCCACAATGAGCAGTTCTTC. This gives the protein CSASLGGVSHNEQFF.

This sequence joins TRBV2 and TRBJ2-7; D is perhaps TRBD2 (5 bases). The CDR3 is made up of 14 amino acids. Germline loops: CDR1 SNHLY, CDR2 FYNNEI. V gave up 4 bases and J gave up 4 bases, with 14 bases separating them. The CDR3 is CASSGGLGPYEQYF. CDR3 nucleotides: TGTGCCAGCAGTGGTGGACTCGGACCATACGAGCAGTACTTC.